The entry below gives a single TCR beta chain sequence along with its context. Its target is unknown. The sample comes from a study of T cell responses to AZD1222 COVID-19 vaccine. General observations from the study: Clonal diversity was possibly underestimated, and the donors were mostly white British, with more females. Reports indicate that nearly half of spike-specific TCRs are directed at unmutated variant regions.

TCRdb's copy holds only in-frame clones and misses some; the assay was immunoSEQ multiplex PCR. The sample lists about 99,000 clones, about 90% occurring once. The V segment lost 1 base and the J segment 6 bases; nucleotides outside the gene matches: 5. Germline CDR1 reads ENHRY; CDR2 reads SYGVKD. The CDR3 length is 15 residues. The sample here was peripheral blood, taken on day 0 of AZD1222 vaccination. The sequence derives from an adult in good health. The chain uses TRBV10-3 and TRBJ2-4; TRBD1 aligns across 8 bases. The CDR3 nucleotides read TGTGCCATCAGTGAGTACGGACAGGGCTCAAACATTCAGTACTTC. Its protein product is CAISEYGQGSNIQYF.